This T cell receptor beta chain was identified in a study of blood T cell repertoires in COVID-19. V lost 2 bases and J lost 8; bases outside the gene matches: 9. This CDR3 comprises 16 residues. Germline V gives CDR1 SGHTA, CDR2 FQGNSA. Methods used by the authors: Estimated nucleated cell counts came from reference gene primer amplification. The protocol was immunoSEQ multiplex PCR, while the TCRdb copy is restricted to in-frame clones and leaves out a portion. The V and J calls and the clone size are those of that table, but D and trimming were determined from the DNA. The sample has about 98,000 clones; roughly 87% are singletons.

The TCR sequence derives from a man over 45 with active COVID-19. Sequenced material: peripheral blood. The chain couples TRBV7-2 to TRBJ2-1; TRBD2 aligns across 10 bases. The CDR3 loop reads CASSLSQRGGRHEQFF. The CDR3 bases are TGTGCCAGCAGCTTAAGCCAGCGGGGGGGCCGTCATGAGCAGTTCTTC.